This is a list of T cell receptor beta chains from one sample in a study of T cell repertoires in cytomegalovirus infection. TCRdb independently ran MiXCR on the reads; one entry per CDR3 protein. The table records around 280,000 distinct CDR3 sequences, about an eighth of them present only once. The specimen sequenced was PBMCs. These receptors all come from a human donor in good health (CMV status not recorded). Some clones in this sample may be carry-over from other donors' samples. CDR3s include the opening cysteine and the closing phenylalanine or tryptophan. Fields, in order: D gene, J gene, CDR3 length, clone size, V gene, CDR3 DNA, CDR3 protein. The D gene is left open where the match is weak. The size field is filled for only some rows; it gives once, few, many or a size class.

NA | TRBJ1-2 | 13 | NA | TRBV25-1 | TGTGCCAGCAGTGATCCCCCTGACTATGGCTACACCTTC | CASSDPPDYGYTF
NA | TRBJ1-5 | 15 | few | TRBV10-3 | TGTGCCATCAGTGAGTCAAGGACAGAAGATCAGCCCCAGCATTTT | CAISESRTEDQPQHF
NA | TRBJ1-4 | 16 | NA | TRBV12-3/TRBV12-4 | TGTGCCAGCAGCCTTCGGGGACACAACTCAAATGAAAAACTGTTTTTT | CASSLRGHNSNEKLFF
NA | TRBJ2-2 | 16 | NA | TRBV7-8 | TGTGCCAGCAGCTTAACTTCGGGGCTGAACACCGGGGAGCTGTTTTTT | CASSLTSGLNTGELFF
TRBD2 | TRBJ2-1 | 17 | few | TRBV27 | TGTGCCAGCAGTCCAAACCCCCTAGCGGGAACCTACAATGAGCAGTTCTTC | CASSPNPLAGTYNEQFF
TRBD2 | TRBJ2-1 | 22 | many | TRBV12-3/TRBV12-4 | TGTGCCAGCAGTTTATGGCGGGTGGAGGGACTAGCGGGGGCCCATAGGGAGCGTGAGCAGTTCTTC | CASSLWRVEGLAGAHREREQFF
NA | TRBJ1-2 | 13 | few | TRBV5-1 | TGCGCCAGCAGCTACGGGGGGGAAGGTGGCTACACCTTC | CASSYGGEGGYTF
NA | TRBJ2-5 | 12 | NA | TRBV29-1 | TGCAGCGTTATCAAAGGGGGAGAGACCCAGTACTTC | CSVIKGGETQYF
NA | TRBJ1-5 | 14 | NA | TRBV5-8 | TGTGCCAGCAGCTTGAGTATCCGCAATCAGCCCCAGCATTTT | CASSLSIRNQPQHF
NA | TRBJ1-1 | 13 | few | TRBV2 | TGTGCCAGCAGCCAAAGCCGTAACACTGAAGCTTTCTTT | CASSQSRNTEAFF
TRBD2 | TRBJ2-2 | 16 | NA | TRBV29-1 | TGCAGCGTAGAACTAGCGGGAGGTTCTGACACCGGGGAGCTGTTTTTT | CSVELAGGSDTGELFF
TRBD1 | TRBJ1-5 | 16 | few | TRBV4-1 | TGCGCCAGCAGCCAAGTCACAGGGGTTCCTAATCAGCCCCAGCATTTT | CASSQVTGVPNQPQHF
NA | TRBJ1-4 | 16 | many | TRBV7-8 | TGTGCCAGCAGCCCTCTCCGAGTGCCCGCTAATGAAAAACTGTTTTTT | CASSPLRVPANEKLFF
TRBD1 | TRBJ1-5 | 14 | many | TRBV10-3 | TGTGCCATCAGTCCGGGACAGGTCAATCAGCCCCAGCATTTT | CAISPGQVNQPQHF
NA | TRBJ2-5 | 14 | many | TRBV6-2/TRBV6-3 | TGTGCCAGCAGACCAAGCGGAGGCCAAGAGACCCAGTACTTC | CASRPSGGQETQYF
TRBD1 | TRBJ2-7 | 16 | NA | TRBV12-3/TRBV12-4 | TGTGCCAGCAGTGCAAGACAGGGGGCTACCTCCTACGAGCAGTACTTC | CASSARQGATSYEQYF
TRBD1 | TRBJ2-1 | 13 | many | TRBV15 | TGTGCCACCAGCAGACGGACAGGGAATGAGCAGTTCTTC | CATSRRTGNEQFF
NA | TRBJ2-5 | 13 | many | TRBV7-9 | TGTGCCACCCTGCGGCCCCGGAGAGAGACCCAGTACTTC | CATLRPRRETQYF
NA | TRBJ2-3 | 15 | NA | TRBV9 | TGTGCCAGCAGCCCAGCCGCCGACTTTTCAGATACGCAGTATTTT | CASSPAADFSDTQYF
NA | TRBJ2-2 | 13 | few | TRBV2 | TGTGCCAGCAGTGTTTACATAGTCGGGGAGCTGTTTTTT | CASSVYIVGELFF
NA | TRBJ1-1 | 15 | many | TRBV7-9 | TGTGCCAGCAGCACCTCGGGGTTGGAAGACACTGAAGCTTTCTTT | CASSTSGLEDTEAFF
NA | TRBJ2-6 | 14 | few | TRBV2 | TGTGCCGGAGGGGACCGCTCTGGGGCCAACGTCCTGACTTTC | CAGGDRSGANVLTF
NA | TRBJ2-7 | 12 | many | TRBV27 | TGTGCCAGCAGTCGAAACTCCTACGAGCAGTACTTC | CASSRNSYEQYF
TRBD1 | TRBJ2-7 | 15 | many | TRBV6-2/TRBV6-3 | TGTGCCAGCAGTCAGACAGGGGGTTCGTCCTACGAGCAGTACTTC | CASSQTGGSSYEQYF
NA | TRBJ2-2 | 19 | NA | TRBV4-2 | TGTGCCAGCAGCCAAGACGAAAGTGCTGGGACCGCGAACACCGGGGAGCTGTTTTTT | CASSQDESAGTANTGELFF
TRBD2 | TRBJ2-3 | 14 | few | TRBV29-1 | TGCAGCGCCCTTGAAGGCGGGAGTCCAGATACGCAGTATTTT | CSALEGGSPDTQYF
NA | TRBJ1-1 | 14 | few | TRBV19 | TGTGCCAGTAGTAGTGGTGTCCTGAGCACTGAAGCTTTCTTT | CASSSGVLSTEAFF
TRBD2 | TRBJ2-7 | 15 | few | TRBV11-2 | TGTGCCAGCAGTGCCCAAGTCGGAGCGGGGGGCGAGCAGTACTTC | CASSAQVGAGGEQYF
TRBD2 | TRBJ2-3 | 17 | many | TRBV7-8 | TGTGCCAGCAGTGGAGAAAGGTTATTAGCGGGGGGACATACGCAGTATTTT | CASSGERLLAGGHTQYF
NA | TRBJ2-7 | 15 | few | TRBV7-8 | TGTGCCAGCAGCTTATTTGAAGGGGGTGGCTACGAGCAGTACTTC | CASSLFEGGGYEQYF
NA | TRBJ1-4 | 15 | NA | TRBV28 | TGTGCCAGCACTTCCCGGGGGGGGGCGCGGGAAAAACTGTTTTTT | CASTSRGGAREKLFF
NA | TRBJ1-2 | 16 | few | TRBV4-3 | TGCGCCAGCAGCCAAGACCTTGAGGCCACAGCCTATGGCTACACCTTC | CASSQDLEATAYGYTF
NA | TRBJ2-2 | 17 | NA | TRBV27 | TGTGCCAGCAGGGGACCCGGCGCACTACAGAACACCGGGGAGCTGTTTTTT | CASRGPGALQNTGELFF
NA | TRBJ2-1 | 15 | few | TRBV5-1 | TGCGCCAGCAGCTTGGGACAGTTCGGACTCAATGAGCAGTTCTTC | CASSLGQFGLNEQFF
NA | TRBJ1-2 | 16 | few | TRBV12-3/TRBV12-4 | TGTGCCAGCAGTTCTAACAGGGATTTCGCGAACTATGGCTACACCTTC | CASSSNRDFANYGYTF
NA | TRBJ1-1 | 13 | NA | TRBV12-5 | TGTGCTAGTGGTTTGGTTAAGACTGGTGAAGCTTTCTTT | CASGLVKTGEAFF
TRBD2 | TRBJ2-5 | 14 | few | TRBV20-1 | TGCAGTGCTACGACTAGCGGGATGGGAGAGACCCAGTACTTC | CSATTSGMGETQYF
NA | TRBJ2-1 | 13 | many | TRBV28 | TGTGCCAGCAGTTTCGGTTATTACAATGAGCAGTTCTTC | CASSFGYYNEQFF
NA | TRBJ1-1 | 13 | many | TRBV7-9 | TGTGCCAGCAGCGGACCAGACTACACTGAAGCTTTCTTT | CASSGPDYTEAFF
NA | TRBJ1-4 | 14 | NA | TRBV3-1 | TGTGCCAGCAGCCAAGTCTTCGGGGGTGAAAAACTGTTTTTT | CASSQVFGGEKLFF
NA | TRBJ1-1 | 14 | many | TRBV28 | TGTGCCAGCAGCAGTTTAGGGATGAACACTGAAGCTTTCTTT | CASSSLGMNTEAFF
NA | TRBJ1-1 | 12 | NA | TRBV6-1 | TGTGCCGGGGGAGGAGGGGACACTGAAGCTTTCTTT | CAGGGGDTEAFF
TRBD2 | TRBJ2-1 | 12 | NA | TRBV29-1 | TGCAGCGGACGGACTAGCTACGATGAGCAGTTCTTC | CSGRTSYDEQFF
NA | TRBJ1-2 | 12 | NA | TRBV7-9 | TGTGCCAGCAGCTTAATGGGAACTGGCTACACCTTC | CASSLMGTGYTF
NA | TRBJ1-2 | 13 | NA | TRBV20-1 | TGCAGTGCTAGAGTAGGGGCCGCTTGGGGCTACACCTTC | CSARVGAAWGYTF